This T cell receptor (beta chain) was obtained from a study of vaccination and CD4 T cells after COVID-19. Turning to the study itself: Post-COVID samples had a sampling time that fell a median approximately 93 days after diagnosis (range 35 to 161).

Notes on the study in general: Of the reactive clones in convalescent patients, a median about 86% showed up only post-vaccination.

TCRdb analysed the PCR reads with MiXCR anew, one entry per CDR3 protein. The profile covers more than 35,000 distinct CDR3 sequences, with around 33% appearing a single time and 5.8% taken by the ten largest. As for this clonotype: Antigen unknown.

Time point: late sampling 161 to 241 days after vaccination in three convalescent patients. This TCR was sampled from a human donor who had recovered from COVID-19. The material was CD4+ T cells from blood, obtained about 7 months after SARS-CoV-2 vaccination.

The CDR3 DNA sequence: TGTGCCAGCAGTTGGGGGACAGGGGCCAATCAGCCCCAGCATTTT. It encodes CASSWGTGANQPQHF. This rearrangement joins TRBV28 to TRBJ1-5; 10 positions match TRBD1. Germline CDR1 and CDR2: MDHEN and SYDVKM. J gave up 3 bases and V 4 bases, and 3 bases lay outside the gene matches. The CDR3 spans 15 residues.